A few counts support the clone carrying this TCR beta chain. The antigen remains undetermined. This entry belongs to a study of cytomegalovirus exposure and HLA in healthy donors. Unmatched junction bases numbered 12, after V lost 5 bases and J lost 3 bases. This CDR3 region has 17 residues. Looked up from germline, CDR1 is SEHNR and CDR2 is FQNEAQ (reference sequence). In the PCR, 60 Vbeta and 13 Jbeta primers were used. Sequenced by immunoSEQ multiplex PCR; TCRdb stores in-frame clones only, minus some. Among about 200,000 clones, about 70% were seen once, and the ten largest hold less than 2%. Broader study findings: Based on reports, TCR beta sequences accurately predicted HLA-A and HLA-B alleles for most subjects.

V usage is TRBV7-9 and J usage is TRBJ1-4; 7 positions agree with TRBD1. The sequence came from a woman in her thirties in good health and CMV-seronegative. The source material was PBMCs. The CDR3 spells CASSQGTVRLANEKLFF. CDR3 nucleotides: TGTGCCAGCAGCCAGGGGACAGTTCGCCTGGCTAATGAAAAACTGTTTTTT.